This is a list of T cell receptor beta chains from one sample in a study of identical twins. TCRdb reprocessed the 5' RACE reads via MiXCR and lists one record per CDR3 protein. The data contain about 480,000 distinct CDR3 sequences, 12% to 15% of them singletons. These sequences were also reported in another study, on yellow fever vaccine responses in identical twins.

The sequencing input was CD4+ T cells sorted from blood. These receptors all come from a woman aged 18-35 years in good health. CDR3s include the opening cysteine and the closing phenylalanine or tryptophan. A D gene is named only where the DNA matches it firmly. Only some rows state a clone size, as once, few, many or a class for expanded clones.

cdr3_length	d_call	v_call	clone_size	j_call	cdr3_nt	cdr3_aa
14	TRBD2	TRBV19	many	TRBJ2-1	TGTGCCAGTAGTATTGGGCGGGGGGGGAATGAGCAGTTCTTC	CASSIGRGGNEQFF
14	.	TRBV7-2	.	TRBJ2-2	TGTGCCAGCCGAAGGTACCGGAACACCGGGGAGCTGTTTTTT	CASRRYRNTGELFF
14	.	TRBV6-5	.	TRBJ2-7	TGTGCCAGCAGTTACTTGGCGGCCGGCGACGAGCAGTACTTC	CASSYLAAGDEQYF
18	TRBD2	TRBV7-3	few	TRBJ2-6	TGTGCCAGCAGCCTAACGGGGGGAATGATCTCTGGGGCCAACGTCCTGACTTTC	CASSLTGGMISGANVLTF
20	TRBD1	TRBV7-8	.	TRBJ2-4	TGTGCCAGCAGCCCGACAGGACAGGGGGCGTATTTTTCGGCCAAAAACATTCAGTACTTC	CASSPTGQGAYFSAKNIQYF
16	.	TRBV28	few	TRBJ1-3	TGTGCCAGCAGTCCCCCCCGGGTTGGCTCTGGAAACACCATATATTTT	CASSPPRVGSGNTIYF
14	TRBD2	TRBV27	few	TRBJ2-7	TGTGCCAGCAGTCTTTTCGGGACTAACTACGAGCAGTACTTC	CASSLFGTNYEQYF
13	.	TRBV3-1	.	TRBJ2-7	TGTGCCAGCAGCCAGCCAGGGGGGCACGAGCAGTACTTC	CASSQPGGHEQYF
13	TRBD2	TRBV20-1	few	TRBJ2-2	TGCAGTGCTAGAGGACTAGCGGGAGTGAAGCTGTTTTTT	CSARGLAGVKLFF
15	.	TRBV30	few	TRBJ2-3	TGTGCCTGGAGTGCGGAAGCAGGGGGCACAGATACGCAGTATTTT	CAWSAEAGGTDTQYF
15	.	TRBV10-3	.	TRBJ1-1	TGTGCCATCAGTGAACCTGGCAGGGGGAACACTGAAGCTTTCTTT	CAISEPGRGNTEAFF
12	.	TRBV5-6	.	TRBJ2-7	TGTGCCAGCAGAGCTCAGGGTCGCGAGCAGTACTTC	CASRAQGREQYF
15	TRBD2	TRBV2	.	TRBJ2-5	TGTGCCAGCAGTGAAACTAGCGGCCGTGGGGAGACCCAGTACTTC	CASSETSGRGETQYF
16	TRBD2	TRBV28	.	TRBJ2-7	TGTGCCAGCACAGTATTCGGACTAGCGAGCTCCTACGAGCAGTACTTC	CASTVFGLASSYEQYF
15	.	TRBV6-1	.	TRBJ2-1	TGTGCCAGCAGTGAAGAGGAGACTTCCCGCAATGAGCAGTTCTTC	CASSEEETSRNEQFF
12	.	TRBV28	few	TRBJ2-5	TGTGCCAGCAGTACCTTCCAAGAGACCCAGTACTTC	CASSTFQETQYF